Following are 19 T cell receptor beta chains from one sample sequenced in a study of cytotoxic CD8 clonotypes in ibrutinib-treated CLL. The assay was immunoSEQ multiplex PCR, and TCRdb's table has in-frame clones only and misses some. The table lists 110,000 to 150,000 clones, 76% of them singletons. The specimen comprised PBMCs, sampled after 24 months of ibrutinib treatment. The receptors were sampled from a human donor with chronic lymphocytic leukemia.

This chain connects TRBV5-1 to TRBJ1-1; D perhaps matches TRBD1 (6 bases). The CDR3 contains 16 residues. Per germline, CDR1 SGHRS and CDR2 YFSETQ. V gave up 0 bases and J gave up 10 bases, with 22 bases separating them. The CDR3 region is CASSLANGGPGLGAFF. The CDR3 coding sequence is TGCGCCAGCAGCTTGGCTAACGGGGGCCCAGGGTTGGGAGCTTTCTTT.

The DNA for the CDR3 is TGTGCCAGCAGCGTACAACAGGGGAACACTGAAGCTTTCTTT. It yields the protein CASSVQQGNTEAFF. The chain recombines TRBV7-9 with TRBJ1-1, with D maybe TRBD1 (6 bases). Germline-derived CDR1 and CDR2 are SEHNR and FQNEAQ (reference sequence). The CDR3 totals 14 residues. Trimming cost V 5 bases and J 1 base, with 11 bases left between them.

J is TRBJ2-7 and V is TRBV6-1, with D possibly being TRBD1 or TRBD2 (5 bases each). Germline V CDR1 and CDR2: MNHNS, SASEGT. The CDR3 is 12 amino acids. V lost 8 bases, J lost 1 base, and 9 bases lay in between. The CDR3 DNA follows: TGTGCCAGCGGGGACGGGTCCTACGAGCAGTACTTC. Its protein is CASGDGSYEQYF.

The J gene is TRBJ1-2, the V gene TRBV7-8, with 7 positions matching TRBD1. CDR3 size: 14 residues. CDR1 is SGHVS, CDR2 FQNEAQ, per germline. Unmatched junction bases numbered 10, after V lost 5 bases and J lost 7 bases. This chain's CDR3 is CASSRDSKRGGYTF. As DNA, the CDR3 is TGTGCCAGCAGCCGGGACAGCAAAAGAGGTGGCTACACCTTC.

The V and J genes are TRBV7-3 and TRBJ2-1; D possibly corresponds to TRBD2 (5 bases). The CDR3 spans 14 residues. Between the trimmed V and J ends, which lost 0 bases and 10 bases, there was a span of 13 bases. The germline CDR1 and CDR2 sequences are SGHTA and FQGTGA. The CDR3 sequence is CASSLTVSVGEQFF. The CDR3 DNA is TGTGCCAGCAGCTTAACCGTTAGCGTCGGAGAGCAGTTCTTC.

This chain connects TRBV18 to TRBJ2-1; 7 bases line up with TRBD2. V dropped 3 bases and J dropped 9; count of bases not matched to a gene: 23. CDR3 size: 19 residues. Germline-derived CDR1 and CDR2 are KGHSH and LQKENI. The CDR3 here is CASSPFRDLAGPAQGEQFF. The CDR3 DNA sequence: TGTGCCAGCTCACCCTTCAGGGACTTAGCGGGCCCGGCCCAGGGTGAGCAGTTCTTC.

In its sample, this clone was seen once. V usage is TRBV28 and J usage is TRBJ1-5; D possibly corresponds to TRBD1 (5 bases). Germline V gives CDR1 MDHEN, CDR2 SYDVKM. This CDR3 spans 14 amino acids. Trimming shortened V by 4 bases and J by 3 bases, and 10 bases separated the two germline ends. The CDR3 DNA reads as TGTGCCAGCAGTTCCGGGACCAACAATCAGCCCCAGCATTTT. Protein sequence: CASSSGTNNQPQHF.

The chain carries TRBV4-2 and TRBJ2-3; D remains unclear. Germline V CDR1 and CDR2: LGHNA, YNFKEQ. Trimming took off 0 bases at V and 6 bases at J, with 7 bases between the two ends. CDR3 length: 13 residues. The CDR3 nucleotides read TGTGCCAGCAGCCAAGATGCCTTGGATACGCAGTATTTT. It is translated as CASSQDALDTQYF.

The V gene is TRBV7-2, the J gene TRBJ2-5, with no clear D. Between the trimmed V and J ends, which lost 2 bases and 1 base, there was a span of 11 bases. CDR1 is SGHTA and CDR2 is FQGNSA in the germline V gene. The CDR3 has 15 amino acids. The CDR3 sequence: CASSLSWAAQETQYF. CDR3 DNA sequence: TGTGCCAGCAGCTTATCCTGGGCCGCCCAAGAGACCCAGTACTTC.

The gene calls are TRBV5-1 and TRBJ2-7, with D perhaps matching TRBD1 (6 bases). The CDR3 totals 16 residues. In germline, CDR1 is SGHRS, CDR2 YFSETQ. Between the trimmed V and J ends, which lost 3 bases and 0 bases, there was a span of 16 bases. In DNA, the CDR3 is TGCGCCAGCAGCTCCGGACCCGGGACACACTCCTACGAGCAGTACTTC. Translating it yields CASSSGPGTHSYEQYF.

V usage is TRBV5-6 and J usage is TRBJ2-7; D might be TRBD1 or TRBD2, each matching 5 bases. Germline V gene lookup returns CDR1 SGHDT and CDR2 YYEEEE. CDR3 size: 14 residues. Trimming left V 2 bases short and J 6 bases short, with 15 bases between. The DNA for the CDR3 is TGTGCCAGCAGCTTCGGGGACCCTTGGCTCGAGCAGTACTTC. It codes for CASSFGDPWLEQYF. The full variable domain, its missing parts supplied by reference TRBV5-6 and TRBJ2-7, is DAGVTQSPTHLIKTRGQQVTLRCSPKSGHDTVSWYQQALGQGPQFIFQYYEEEERQRGNFPDRFSGHQFPNYSSELNVNALLLGDSALYLCASSFGDPWLEQYFGPGTRLTVT.

The chain is built from TRBV19 and TRBJ1-5; D is unclear. The CDR3 sequence is 16 residues long. CDR1 LNHDA and CDR2 SQIVND come from the germline V gene (reference sequence). The V and J ends lost 5 bases and 3 bases respectively, with 17 bases between them. The CDR3 loop reads CASSRTPMAHNQPQHF. In DNA form, the CDR3 reads TGTGCCAGTAGTCGCACTCCCATGGCTCACAATCAGCCCCAGCATTTT.

V usage is TRBV11-2 and J usage is TRBJ1-5; D uncertain. V lost 0 bases to trimming and J lost 3 bases, with 3 bases between them. The germline V gene encodes CDR1 SGHAT and CDR2 FQNNGV. The CDR3 consists of 13 residues. CDR3 bases: TGTGCCAGCAGCTTAGAGTCCAATCAGCCCCAGCATTTT. The encoded protein is CASSLESNQPQHF.

This sequence joins TRBV6-5 and TRBJ2-7; TRBD2 agrees at 11 bases. The CDR3 contains 15 residues. Germline loops: CDR1 MNHEY, CDR2 SVGAGI. Unmatched junction bases numbered 3, after V lost 0 bases and J lost 5 bases. The CDR3 loop reads CASSYSLAGGHEQYF. For the CDR3, the DNA is TGTGCCAGCAGTTACTCGCTAGCGGGAGGCCACGAGCAGTACTTC.

The chain has TRBV27 and TRBJ2-5, with 9 bases matching TRBD2. Trimming at V came to 7 bases and at J to 5 bases, leaving 8 bases not matched to a gene. CDR3 size: 14 residues. CDR1 is MNHEY and CDR2 is SMNVEV in the germline V gene (reference sequence). The CDR3 loop reads CASMEAGGLETQYF. DNA of the CDR3: TGTGCCAGCATGGAGGCGGGAGGGCTGGAGACCCAGTACTTC.

This chain connects TRBV2 to TRBJ1-5; D remains ambiguous. From germline, CDR1 is SNHLY and CDR2 FYNNEI. With 4 bases removed from V and 4 bases from J, the gap between germline ends came to 14 bases. The CDR3 is 15 residues long. The CDR3 region is CASSATDPGNQPQHF. As DNA, the CDR3 is TGTGCCAGCAGTGCCACCGACCCTGGGAATCAGCCCCAGCATTTT.

The chain uses TRBV2 and TRBJ1-2; weak D call: TRBD1 (6 bases). The CDR3 totals 14 residues. Per germline, CDR1 SNHLY and CDR2 FYNNEI. V lost 8 bases, J lost 7 bases, and 20 bases lay in between. The CDR3 DNA reads as TGTGCCAGCCGGAACAGGGAATCGGGGGGTGGCTACACCTTC. Protein product: CASRNRESGGGYTF.

The chain is built from TRBV7-2 and TRBJ2-3; a possible D gene is TRBD1 (6 bases). V lost 5 bases and J 0 bases, leaving 12 bases between the germline ends. There are 15 residues in the CDR3. Germline V gene lookup returns CDR1 SGHTA and CDR2 FQGNSA. CDR3 in amino acids: CASSPDRGSTDTQYF. The CDR3 bases are TGTGCCAGCAGCCCGGACAGAGGGAGCACAGATACGCAGTATTTT.

This chain uses TRBV7-8 with TRBJ1-5, with a possible D match to TRBD1 (5 bases). Germline CDR1 is SGHVS and CDR2 is FQNEAQ. The V gene lost 4 bases and the J gene lost 0 bases, with 13 bases spanning the gap. This CDR3 is built from 16 residues. In DNA form, the CDR3 reads TGTGCCAGCAGCTCCCCGGGGCAGTATAGCAATCAGCCCCAGCATTTT. Its translation is CASSSPGQYSNQPQHF.